What follows are 24 T cell receptor beta chains derived from one specimen sequenced in a study of T cells in Graves' hyperthyroidism and ophthalmopathy (dated by TCRdb to the late 2010s). Libraries were made using multiplex PCR. Instrument used: Illumina HiSeq 2000. Amplification of TCR beta CDR3 regions was carried out from RNA transcripts. A first-round RT-PCR of the TCR CDR3 used the HTBI primer set with the Qiagen OneStep RT-PCR kit. TCRdb's own reprocessing of the public reads used fastp at Q25 and MiXCR and kept productive beta chains. Identical CDR3 protein sequences are pooled into one entry, listed with their most common genes and DNA. The sample table shows around 500,000 distinct CDR3 sequences, and 15% to 20% are seen once. The ten largest clonotypes hold approximately 32% of the sample. The sequenced material came from blood. These receptor sequences come from a woman younger than 45 with Graves' ophthalmopathy.

The V gene is TRBV12-3 or TRBV12-4, the J gene TRBJ2-5, with D tentatively TRBD2 (5 bases). The CDR3 is made up of 17 amino acids. V lost 3 bases and J 0 bases, leaving 17 bases between the germline ends. CDR3 bases: TGTGCCAGCAGTTTTAATCTCGAGACTACGTACCAAGAGACCCAGTACTTC. Translating it yields CASSFNLETTYQETQYF.

In its sample, this clonotype was seen many times. DNA of the CDR3: TGTGCCAGCAGCTTAGTGTCGGCAGGGGGTCCCGGGGAGCTGTTTTTT. This codes for CASSLVSAGGPGELFF. The chain links TRBV11-2 to TRBJ2-2, with 7 bases that match TRBD1. Trimming removed 1 base from V and 6 bases from J; junction bases left unmatched: 8. The CDR3 totals 16 residues. The germline V gene encodes CDR1 SGHAT and CDR2 FQNNGV.

The chain uses TRBV5-1 and TRBJ2-5, with TRBD2 matching 10 bases. This CDR3 region has 15 residues. Germline CDR1 reads SGHRS; CDR2 reads YFSETQ. Trimming took 4 bases from V and 2 from J; bases not matched to a gene: 5. The CDR3 protein is CASSRNSGRQETQYF. CDR3 nucleotide sequence: TGCGCCAGCAGCCGGAATAGCGGGAGGCAAGAGACCCAGTACTTC.

This clonotype was picked up many times. The chain has TRBV20-1 and TRBJ1-2; 12 positions agree with TRBD1. From germline, CDR1 is DFQATT and CDR2 SNEGSKA (reference sequence). The CDR3 runs 14 residues. Trimming cost V 1 base and J 7 bases; bases outside gene matches: 4. The CDR3 region is CSARGGGQGAGYTF. Here the CDR3 DNA reads TGCAGTGCTAGAGGTGGGGGACAGGGGGCTGGCTACACCTTC.

The V gene is TRBV6-5, the J gene TRBJ1-1; unclear D gene. The CDR3 totals 12 residues. V was cut by 2 bases and J by 8 bases, with 9 bases left in between. The germline V gene has CDR1 MNHEY and CDR2 SVGAGI. DNA of the CDR3: TGTGCCAGCAGTTACGGAGGGTTGGAAGCTTTCTTT. Amino acids: CASSYGGLEAFF.

In this sample, this clonotype turned up many times. V is TRBV2 and J is TRBJ2-7; D is possibly TRBD1 or TRBD2 (6 bases each). From germline, CDR1 is SNHLY and CDR2 FYNNEI. The V end was cut by 6 bases, the J end by 2 bases, with 17 bases between. This CDR3 has 15 residues. CDR3 nucleotides: TGTGCCAGCAGAGGGGGGTCGGCCCCGACCTACGAGCAGTACTTC. Its translation is CASRGGSAPTYEQYF.

This clonotype was recorded many times. The chain carries TRBV2 and TRBJ1-3; D remains ambiguous. The CDR3 contains 15 residues. In germline, CDR1 is SNHLY, CDR2 FYNNEI. Trimming left V 2 bases short and J 4 bases short, with 12 bases between. CDR3 protein: CASSERAGWGNTIYF. The CDR3 nucleotides are TGTGCCAGCAGTGAACGGGCAGGCTGGGGAAACACCATATATTTT.

This clonotype was picked up a small number of times. The J gene is TRBJ2-3, the V gene TRBV5-1; TRBD2 agrees at 7 bases. V dropped 0 bases and J dropped 2; count of bases not matched to a gene: 9. Germline CDR1 is SGHRS and CDR2 is YFSETQ. This CDR3 is 17 amino acids long. As DNA, the CDR3 is TGCGCCAGCAGCTTGGGTTCTAGCGGCAGCCCCACAGATACGCAGTATTTT. Translating gives CASSLGSSGSPTDTQYF.

This clonotype occurred a few times. The gene calls are TRBV11-1 and TRBJ1-4; no definite D call. The CDR3 extends over 13 amino acids. V lost 5 bases and J lost 12, with 16 bases in between. The germline CDR1 and CDR2 sequences are SGHAT and FQDESV (reference sequence). CDR3 nucleotide sequence: TGTGCCAGCAGCACCCAAGGCCTGGCCGAACTGTTTTTT. It yields the protein CASSTQGLAELFF.

Only a few counts were recorded for this clonotype. The V call is TRBV12-3 or TRBV12-4, the J call TRBJ2-7; D uncertain. The V and J ends lost 1 base and 2 bases respectively, with 9 bases between them. The CDR3 contains 14 residues. CDR3 sequence reads: CASSLGAETYEQYF. The CDR3 DNA sequence: TGTGCCAGCAGTTTAGGAGCTGAAACCTACGAGCAGTACTTC.

This clonotype was observed a handful of times. This chain uses TRBV5-6 with TRBJ1-2; D call uncertain. In germline, CDR1 is SGHDT, CDR2 YYEEEE. V was clipped by 4 bases and J by 8 bases, with 12 bases between them. The CDR3 is made up of 12 amino acids. CDR3 DNA sequence: TGTGCCAGCAGCCCCGGACGTCGGGGCTACACCTTC. It yields the protein CASSPGRRGYTF.

This clonotype occurred once. The genes are TRBV7-9 and TRBJ2-6, with D possibly matching TRBD1 (6 bases). V lost 5 bases, J lost 4 bases, and 18 bases lay in between. The CDR3 loop spans 17 amino acids. Germline CDR1 and CDR2: SEHNR and FQNEAQ (reference sequence). CDR3 nucleotide sequence: TGTGCCAGCAGCCCCTTCGGGGCAGGGGTAGGGGCCAACGTCCTGACTTTC. Its translation: CASSPFGAGVGANVLTF.

The chain carries TRBV28 and TRBJ1-4; 11 positions match TRBD1. Germline V lookup: CDR1 MDHEN, CDR2 SYDVKM. The CDR3 totals 14 residues. V lost 7 bases and J lost 7; bases outside the gene matches: 5. CDR3 residues: CASKEGQGVEKLFF. Written as DNA, the CDR3 is TGTGCCAGCAAAGAGGGACAGGGGGTTGAAAAACTGTTTTTT.

This clonotype has a handful of counts. V usage is TRBV7-3 and J usage is TRBJ2-1; tentatively, D is TRBD2 (5 bases). This CDR3 is 19 amino acids long. V lost 5 bases and J 4 bases, leaving 27 bases between the germline ends. Germline V gene data show CDR1 as SGHTA and CDR2 as FQGTGA. CDR3 sequence reads: CASSPLPWTFVPLYNEQFF. CDR3 sequence (DNA): TGTGCCAGCAGCCCCCTTCCATGGACTTTCGTACCGTTGTACAATGAGCAGTTCTTC.

On this clonotype itself: A clone one base away is much larger, so this may be a read error. This rearrangement joins TRBV19 to TRBJ1-1; no firm D call. Germline V gives CDR1 LNHDA, CDR2 SQIVND (reference sequence). The CDR3 runs to 15 residues. CDR3: CVSSISLTRTTEAFF. CDR3 sequence (DNA): TGTGTCAGTAGTATCTCACTGACACGGACCACTGAAGCTTTCTTT.

The CDR3 nucleotides are TGTGCCAGCAGTCCCGGGGCGTCGGCCAAAAACATTCAGTACTTC. Residues: CASSPGASAKNIQYF. This chain links TRBV27 with TRBJ2-4; D is possibly TRBD1 or TRBD2 (5 bases each). The CDR3 consists of 15 residues. V was trimmed by 5 bases and J by 1 base, leaving 12 bases between them. Germline-derived CDR1 and CDR2 are MNHEY and SMNVEV (reference sequence).

This clonotype occurred a few times. The chain joins TRBV30 to TRBJ1-3; weak D call: TRBD1 (5 bases). Germline V gene sequence: CDR1 GTSNPN, CDR2 SVGIG (reference sequence). Trimming took 2 bases from V and 0 from J, leaving 11 bases between them. This CDR3 has 15 residues. CDR3 in amino acids: CAWSIPGGSGNTIYF. In nucleotides, the CDR3 is TGTGCCTGGAGTATCCCTGGGGGCTCTGGAAACACCATATATTTT.

V and J are TRBV20-1 and TRBJ2-5; 10 bases match TRBD2. Trimming cost V 5 bases and J 5 bases; bases outside gene matches: 14. Looked up from germline, CDR1 is DFQATT and CDR2 is SNEGSKA (reference sequence). The CDR3 contains 16 residues. CDR3 residues: CSAHPGLAGDLETQYF. In DNA form, the CDR3 reads TGCAGTGCTCACCCCGGGCTAGCGGGAGATCTGGAGACCCAGTACTTC.

This clonotype has a handful of counts. The chain combines TRBV28 with TRBJ2-2; D call uncertain. This CDR3 spans 11 amino acids. The V gene lost 3 bases and the J gene lost 9 bases, with 5 bases spanning the gap. The germline V gene encodes CDR1 MDHEN and CDR2 SYDVKM. In nucleotides, the CDR3 is TGTGCCAGCAGTTTCCAGTGGGAGCTGTTTTTT. This encodes CASSFQWELFF.

This clonotype came up many times. The rearrangement uses TRBV14 and TRBJ2-5; 8 bases match TRBD2. V trimming: 0 bases; J trimming: 5 bases; junction bases outside the gene matches: 14. In germline, CDR1 is SGHDN, CDR2 FVKESK. The CDR3 sequence is 18 residues long. This chain's CDR3 is CASSQESMTGGPDETQYF. Here the CDR3 DNA reads TGTGCCAGCAGCCAAGAGTCCATGACGGGAGGGCCCGATGAGACCCAGTACTTC.

A note on this clonotype: This may be a read error, as it is one base from a much larger clone. It is unclear where the CDR3 begins or ends on the DNA, so no DNA is shown, and the CDR3 is as TCRdb lists it. The chain couples TRBV20-1 to TRBJ2-2; the DNA was not used to check the table's D call, TRBD1. Germline CDR1 and CDR2: DFQATT and SNEGSKA (reference sequence). The CDR3 spans 14 residues, counting both ends. CDR3 residues: CSAGVGAGTGELLF.

In this sample, this clonotype turned up many times. The chain carries TRBV15 and TRBJ2-1; 8 nucleotides agree with TRBD2. The V segment lost 1 base and the J segment 8 bases; nucleotides outside the gene matches: 7. Germline CDR1 reads LNHNV; CDR2 reads YYDKDF (reference sequence). CDR3 length: 15 residues. The CDR3 loop reads CATSRAREGLDEQFF. The CDR3 DNA reads TGTGCCACCAGCAGAGCACGGGAGGGGTTGGATGAGCAGTTCTTC.

This clonotype was counted many times. The CDR3 nucleotides are TGCAGCGGGTACAGGGAACAGAACACTGAAGCTTTCTTT. Its protein product is CSGYREQNTEAFF. The chain employs TRBV29-1 and TRBJ1-1; possible D gene TRBD1, 6 bases. Looked up from germline, CDR1 is SQVTM and CDR2 is ANQGSEA. V gave up 7 bases and J gave up 1 base, with 13 bases separating them. This CDR3 is 13 amino acids long.

This clonotype was observed many times. The chain uses TRBV12-3 or TRBV12-4 and TRBJ1-5; a possible D gene is TRBD1 (5 bases). CDR3 length equals 14 residues. Trimming pared 5 bases from V and 5 bases from J, leaving 13 bases between. The DNA for the CDR3 is TGTGCCAGCAGTCTTCAGGGTGTTCATCAGCCCCAGCATTTT. It encodes CASSLQGVHQPQHF.